The clone carrying this TCR beta chain came up a few times. These data come from a study of T-cell memory formation after mild COVID-19. About the research overall: TCR clusters showed largely donor specificity.

Germline CDR1 MDHEN, CDR2 SYDVKM. V dropped 2 bases and J dropped 1 base, with 10 bases sitting between them. The CDR3 is 15 residues long. The 5'RACE method, run with constant-segment primers, produced TCR alpha and TCR beta cDNA libraries (carrying sample barcodes and UMIs). In TCRdb, the 5' RACE reads were re-called with MiXCR into one record per CDR3 protein. The profile shows around 130,000 distinct CDR3 sequences, about 18% of them singletons. This sequence joins TRBV28 and TRBJ2-3; unclear D gene. The sample was PBMCs or a T cell subset sorted from them (not recorded which). The source is a young man who had mild COVID-19 (a few samples of this study predate the infection). Cell type and time point are not known. CDR3 sequence: CASSLDQSGTDTQYF. The CDR3 DNA sequence: TGTGCCAGCAGTTTAGATCAATCAGGCACAGATACGCAGTATTTT.